The 28 T cell receptor beta chains listed next were all sequenced from one sample in a study of radiotherapy plus CTLA-4 blockade in lung cancer. Measured with immunoSEQ multiplex PCR; TCRdb has only the in-frame clones, and not every one. The data show about 87,000 clones, with around 90% seen just once and approximately 15% held by the top ten. The starting material was peripheral blood, obtained from a patient treated with radiotherapy plus ipilimumab. All receptors derive from a human donor with non-small cell lung cancer that progressed on radiotherapy plus ipilimumab.

J is TRBJ1-1 and V is TRBV7-9; D is unresolved. Per the germline V gene, CDR1 is SEHNR and CDR2 is FQNEAQ (reference sequence). The V and J ends lost 2 bases and 7 bases respectively, with 14 bases between them. The CDR3 consists of 14 residues. CDR3 sequence reads: CASSLFLEWGEAFF. In DNA, the CDR3 is TGTGCCAGCAGCTTATTCTTGGAATGGGGTGAAGCTTTCTTT. Full variable domain (remainder filled in from reference TRBV7-9 and TRBJ1-1): DTGVSQNPRHKITKRGQNVTFRCDPISEHNRLYWYRQTLGQGPEFLTYFQNEAQLEKSRLLSDRFSAERPKGSFSTLEIQRTEQGDSAMYLCASSLFLEWGEAFFGQGTRLTVV.

This clone was seen a handful of times. This chain joins TRBV6-6 and TRBJ1-3; D perhaps matches TRBD1 (6 bases). The V gene lost 5 bases and the J gene lost 4 bases, with 12 bases spanning the gap. CDR1 is MNHNY, CDR2 SVGAGI, per germline (reference sequence). The CDR3 totals 14 residues. CDR3: CASSKQGAGNTIYF. CDR3 nucleotides: TGTGCCAGCAGTAAACAGGGTGCAGGAAACACCATATATTTT.

The rearrangement uses TRBV14 and TRBJ2-2; TRBD2 matches 8 bases. The CDR3 has 18 residues. Trimming at V came to 4 bases and at J to 7 bases, leaving 17 bases not matched to a gene. Germline loops: CDR1 SGHDN, CDR2 FVKESK. Written as DNA, the CDR3 is TGTGCCAGCAGCCCTACCACCCCGGGAGGGGGGAGCGGCGGGGAGCTGTTTTTT. Its protein product is CASSPTTPGGGSGGELFF.

The chain is built from TRBV7-6 and TRBJ1-2; D call uncertain. This CDR3 spans 13 amino acids. From germline, CDR1 is SGHVS and CDR2 FNYEAQ. Deletions cut 1 base from V and 11 bases from J, with 14 bases between. Here the CDR3 reads CASSLGLGLGYTF. The CDR3 nucleotides are TGTGCCAGCAGCTTAGGCCTCGGGTTGGGGTACACCTTC.

This clone is a singleton in its sample. The chain uses TRBV2 and TRBJ1-4; D gene ambiguous. Germline V gene sequence: CDR1 SNHLY, CDR2 FYNNEI. The CDR3 covers 14 residues. Trimming shortened V by 6 bases and J by 7 bases, and 15 bases separated the two germline ends. The CDR3 DNA sequence: TGTGCCAGCAGCTGGGCCACCAGCGGTGAAAAACTGTTTTTT. Amino acid sequence: CASSWATSGEKLFF. Looking up the rest from reference TRBV2 and TRBJ1-4 gives the full variable domain: EPEVTQTPSHQVTQMGQEVILRCVPISNHLYFYWYRQILGQKVEFLVSFYNNEISEKSEIFDDQFSVERPDGSNFTLKIRSTKLEDSAMYFCASSWATSGEKLFFGSGTQLSVL.

The chain employs TRBV27 and TRBJ2-7; D may be TRBD1 (6 bases). The CDR3 has 15 residues. Trimming took off 0 bases at V and 2 bases at J, with 11 bases between the two ends. CDR1 is MNHEY, CDR2 SMNVEV, per germline (reference sequence). Here the CDR3 DNA reads TGTGCCAGCAGTTTATCGCCCAGGGGACCCTACGAGCAGTACTTC. Encoded protein: CASSLSPRGPYEQYF.

Concerning this clone itself: A junction boundary mismatches the germline segment, possibly from a read error. The chain has TRBV23-1 and TRBJ2-4, with 8 nucleotides matching TRBD1. TRBV23-1 belongs to the ORF category, with a function that is uncertain. This CDR3 contains 18 residues. CDR3 loop: CASSQSRTGRVAKDIQYF. The DNA for the CDR3 is TGCGCCAGCAGTCAATCCCGGACAGGGAGAGTAGCCAAAGACATTCAGTACTTC.

The chain combines TRBV28 with TRBJ2-7; no clear D. The CDR3 extends over 11 amino acids. Per germline, CDR1 MDHEN and CDR2 SYDVKM. Trimming cost V 5 bases and J 4 bases, with 6 bases left between them. In DNA form, the CDR3 reads TGTGCCAGCAGTCTAACTTACGAGCAGTACTTC. Residues: CASSLTYEQYF.

The table lists this clone with a few counts. V usage is TRBV7-2 and J usage is TRBJ2-7; TRBD2 agrees at 7 bases. Germline lookup yields CDR1 SGHTA and CDR2 FQGNSA. This CDR3 is built from 13 residues. V lost 6 bases, J lost 0 bases, and 2 bases stayed unmatched. The CDR3 DNA follows: TGTGCCAGCAGGGGCGGGAGCTCCTACGAGCAGTACTTC. It yields the protein CASRGGSSYEQYF.

V is TRBV13 and J is TRBJ2-3; no clear D. V dropped 2 bases and J dropped 4 bases, with 4 bases sitting between them. The germline V gene has CDR1 PRHDT and CDR2 FYEKMQ (reference sequence). This CDR3 region has 12 residues. CDR3 protein: CASSLRADTQYF. CDR3 in DNA: TGTGCCAGCAGCTTACGGGCAGATACGCAGTATTTT.

The V and J genes are TRBV5-1 and TRBJ1-4, with D possibly matching TRBD1 (6 bases). The V end lost 0 bases, the J end lost 5 bases, and 11 bases lay between the germline ends. The V gene's germline CDR1 is SGHRS and CDR2 YFSETQ. The CDR3 has 15 amino acids. This CDR3 is CASSLGGTLNEKLFF. The CDR3 DNA reads as TGCGCCAGCAGCTTGGGGGGGACACTGAATGAAAAACTGTTTTTT. The full variable domain, completed using reference TRBV5-1 and TRBJ1-4, is KAGVTQTPRYLIKTRGQQVTLSCSPISGHRSVSWYQQTPGQGLQFLFEYFSETQRNKGNFPGRFSGRQFSNSRSEMNVSTLELGDSALYLCASSLGGTLNEKLFFGSGTQLSVL.

The genes are TRBV2 and TRBJ1-1; D is ambiguous. CDR1 SNHLY and CDR2 FYNNEI come from the germline V gene. This CDR3 comprises 14 residues. The V gene lost 0 bases and the J gene lost 5 bases, with 10 bases spanning the gap. The CDR3 nucleotides are TGTGCCAGCAGTGAAGCGCTACGGGGAACTGAAGCTTTCTTT. This encodes CASSEALRGTEAFF.

This clone was counted a single time. The chain is built from TRBV4-1 and TRBJ1-5, with D perhaps TRBD1 (5 bases). V dropped 0 bases and J dropped 2 bases, with 11 bases sitting between them. CDR3 size: 16 residues. Germline lookup yields CDR1 MGHRA and CDR2 YSYEKL. The DNA of the CDR3 is TGCGCCAGCAGCCAAGATGGGGGGTATGGCAATCAGCCCCAGCATTTT. Amino acid sequence: CASSQDGGYGNQPQHF.

The CDR3 loop reads CASSLIVTGGGKAFF. CDR3 nucleotide sequence: TGTGCCAGCAGTTTAATTGTAACAGGCGGCGGGAAAGCTTTCTTT. The J gene is TRBJ1-1, the V gene TRBV28; the D gene is possibly TRBD1 (5 bases). Trimming cost V 2 bases and J 9 bases, with 19 bases left between them. Germline assignment: CDR1 MDHEN and CDR2 SYDVKM. The CDR3 consists of 15 residues.

This clone has just one count. V usage is TRBV19 and J usage is TRBJ2-1, with 11 bases matching TRBD2. Germline assignment: CDR1 LNHDA and CDR2 SQIVND (reference sequence). There are 18 residues in the CDR3. V was pared by 9 bases and J by 6 bases, with 19 bases of the junction left unmatched. CDR3 DNA sequence: TGTGCCAGCACTAGACGTAGCGGGAGGGCCAGAGCCGTCAATGAGCAGTTCTTC. Amino acids: CASTRRSGRARAVNEQFF.

This chain links TRBV11-2 with TRBJ2-7, with D unclear. V was cut by 0 bases and J by 4 bases, with 10 bases left in between. This CDR3 is 14 amino acids long. CDR1 and CDR2 from the germline V gene are SGHAT and FQNNGV. CDR3 amino acids: CASSLDPGRYEQYF. The CDR3 region has the DNA TGTGCCAGCAGCTTAGACCCGGGCAGGTACGAGCAGTACTTC.

V and J are TRBV6-1 and TRBJ2-1; D gene ambiguous. This CDR3 contains 15 residues. Germline assignment: CDR1 MNHNS and CDR2 SASEGT. Trimming shortened V by 2 bases and J by 4 bases, and 12 bases separated the two germline ends. The CDR3 reads CASSEIERGYNEQFF. In nucleotides, the CDR3 is TGTGCCAGCAGTGAAATCGAGCGAGGATACAATGAGCAGTTCTTC.

The chain links TRBV4-3 to TRBJ2-7, with D tentatively TRBD2 (6 bases). The CDR3 is 14 amino acids. Per the germline V gene, CDR1 is LGHNA and CDR2 is YSLEER. V dropped 1 base and J dropped 3 bases, with 10 bases sitting between them. In DNA form, the CDR3 reads TGCGCCAGCAGCCAAGTCTCCGGGGGCTACGAGCAGTACTTC. Protein product: CASSQVSGGYEQYF.

The count of this clone is one. The CDR3 is CASSTGQGRETQYF. The CDR3 DNA follows: TGTGCCAGCAGCACAGGACAGGGGAGAGAGACCCAGTACTTC. The J gene is TRBJ2-5, the V gene TRBV11-1; 9 bases line up with TRBD1. The V segment lost 5 bases and the J segment 4 bases; nucleotides outside the gene matches: 5. The CDR3 extends over 14 amino acids. The V gene's germline CDR1 is SGHAT and CDR2 FQDESV (reference sequence).

V and J are TRBV2 and TRBJ1-5; D possibly corresponds to TRBD1 (5 bases). There are 13 residues in the CDR3. Germline CDR1 is SNHLY and CDR2 is FYNNEI. The V gene lost 6 bases and the J gene lost 6 bases, with 12 bases spanning the gap. CDR3 sequence reads: CASSSGWGQPQHF. For the CDR3, the DNA is TGTGCCAGCAGCTCAGGGTGGGGTCAGCCCCAGCATTTT.

This chain links TRBV6-5 with TRBJ2-2; TRBD1 agrees at 9 bases. V dropped 5 bases and J dropped 7; count of bases not matched to a gene: 8. Looked up from germline, CDR1 is MNHEY and CDR2 is SVGAGI. The CDR3 sequence is 15 residues long. DNA of the CDR3: TGTGCCAGCAGTCCTGGGACAGGGAGGCACGGGGAGCTGTTTTTT. Protein sequence: CASSPGTGRHGELFF.

This sequence joins TRBV19 and TRBJ1-4, with unresolved D. Germline assignment: CDR1 LNHDA and CDR2 SQIVND (reference sequence). The CDR3 consists of 13 residues. Trimming shortened V by 2 bases and J by 7 bases, and 8 bases separated the two germline ends. As DNA, the CDR3 is TGTGCCAGTAGTATAATGGGTGGTGAAAAACTGTTTTTT. It specifies CASSIMGGEKLFF.

V gene TRBV7-6 combines with J gene TRBJ2-3; no clear D gene. Trimming removed 0 bases at V and 2 bases at J, with 3 bases between. Germline values: CDR1 SGHVS, CDR2 FNYEAQ. This CDR3 is 13 amino acids long. The CDR3 nucleotides are TGTGCCAGCAGCTTAGCGCTCACAGATACGCAGTATTTT. Translating it yields CASSLALTDTQYF.

Only one count was recorded for this clone. V usage is TRBV18 and J usage is TRBJ2-5; tentatively, D is TRBD1 (6 bases). The CDR3 has 14 amino acids. The ends were cut back, 2 bases at V and 4 bases at J, with 11 bases in the middle. Germline V CDR1 and CDR2: KGHSH, LQKENI. The CDR3 DNA is TGTGCCAGCTCACCAGGGGCAGGGGCAGAGACCCAGTACTTC. Translation: CASSPGAGAETQYF.

The chain recombines TRBV5-1 with TRBJ2-7, with D perhaps given as TRBD1 or TRBD2 (5 bases each). Trimming pared 7 bases from V and 6 bases from J, leaving 17 bases between. CDR1 and CDR2 (germline): SGHRS, YFSETQ. The CDR3 has 13 residues. This CDR3 reads CASSGPSWGEQYF. The CDR3 DNA reads as TGCGCCAGCTCGGGACCTTCATGGGGCGAGCAGTACTTC.

The V and J genes are TRBV11-2 and TRBJ2-3; 11 positions agree with TRBD2. The CDR3 extends over 13 amino acids. Germline values: CDR1 SGHAT, CDR2 FQNNGV. After removal of 0 bases from V and 15 bases from J, the junction contained 5 bases not matched to a gene. The CDR3 protein is CASSLDLTSGSYF. The CDR3 DNA reads TGTGCCAGCAGCTTAGATTTAACTAGCGGGAGTTATTTT. The full variable domain, rest sourced from reference TRBV11-2 and TRBJ2-3, is EAGVAQSPRYKIIEKRQSVAFWCNPISGHATLYWYQQILGQGPKLLIQFQNNGVVDDSQLPKDRFSAERLKGVDSTLKIQPAKLEDSAVYLCASSLDLTSGSYFGPGTRLTVL.

The rearrangement joins TRBV19 to TRBJ1-1; D remains unclear. This CDR3 region has 15 residues. V lost 7 bases and J lost 1, with 16 bases in between. The germline CDR1 and CDR2 sequences are LNHDA and SQIVND (reference sequence). CDR3 amino acids: CASTGGNSQNTEAFF. CDR3 nucleotides: TGTGCCAGTACCGGAGGAAACAGCCAGAACACTGAAGCTTTCTTT.

In this sample, this clone turned up once. The CDR3 DNA follows: TGTGCCAGCAGCTTAGACCTGGCGAATACCAATGAGCAGTTCTTC. Translation: CASSLDLANTNEQFF. The chain has TRBV7-2 and TRBJ2-1; D is unclear. Germline V gene lookup returns CDR1 SGHTA and CDR2 FQGNSA. The CDR3 runs 15 residues. V shed 1 base and J shed 6 bases, with 13 bases lying between them. The whole variable domain, filled in from reference TRBV7-2 and TRBJ2-1, reads GAGVSQSPSNKVTEKGKDVELRCDPISGHTALYWYRQSLGQGLEFLIYFQGNSAPDKSGLPSDRFSAERTGGSVSTLTIQRTQQEDSAVYLCASSLDLANTNEQFFGPGTRLTVL.